The subject of this entry is one TCR beta chain. Its antigen is as yet unknown. The CDR3 totals 15 residues. The germline V and J ends were trimmed by 2 bases and 10 bases, with 20 bases remaining between them. Germline CDR1 KGHSH, CDR2 LQKENI. This entry comes from a study of cytomegalovirus exposure and HLA in healthy donors. Data came from immunoSEQ multiplex PCR; TCRdb stores just in-frame clones and leaves some out. The table includes about 160,000 clones, around nine tenths detected once. The donors were members of the validation cohort comprising roughly 130 subjects, separate from the roughly 600-subject first cohort. Study conclusions and caveats: Listed as cytomegalovirus-associated were 164 TCR beta chains.

The source material was PBMCs. J is TRBJ1-1 and V is TRBV18, with D possibly being TRBD1 (6 bases). The receptor was isolated from a woman between 18 and 30 years old in good health and CMV-seronegative. As DNA, the CDR3 is TGTGCCAGCTCACCAAGGGGCAGGGGCGAAGCGACAGCTTTCTTT. This codes for CASSPRGRGEATAFF.